Below, 20 T cell receptor beta chains from the same sample are listed, as sequenced in a study of T cell clonality in common variable immunodeficiency. Study outcomes and limitations: In common variable immunodeficiency, TCR beta chains reportedly carried fewer deletions and N-nucleotide insertions.

For these receptors, no antigen is known. The data were produced by immunoSEQ multiplex PCR, yet TCRdb's version contains in-frame clones alone and is incomplete. Singletons are absent from the sample, which has roughly 29,000 clones. Sequencing was done on a sample of peripheral blood mononuclear cells. The receptor set was obtained from a human donor with common variable immunodeficiency.

Comments on this clone: The CDR3 is cut off 3 residues early in the read; its end comes from the germline J gene. The V and J genes are TRBV6-1 and TRBJ1-1; unclear D gene. Germline loops: CDR1 MNHNS, CDR2 SASEGT. CDR3 length equals 13 residues. Deletions cut 4 bases from V and 0 bases from J, with 6 bases between. CDR3 protein: CASSVHMNTEAFF. The sequenced part of the CDR3 DNA is TGTGCCAGCAGTGTGCACATGAACACTGAA.

This clone was seen many times. The read stops 3 residues short of the end of the CDR3; the missing end is completed from the germline J gene. V and J are TRBV5-1 and TRBJ1-3, with 7 bases aligning to TRBD1. After removal of 4 bases from V and 2 bases from J, the junction contained 9 bases not matched to a gene. This CDR3 spans 16 amino acids. CDR1 and CDR2 from the germline V gene are SGHRS and YFSETQ. The sequenced CDR3 bases are TGCGCCAGCAGCCAAACCGGGACAGATACTGGAAACACC. Translation: CASSQTGTDTGNT. The full CDR3 is CASSQTGTDTGNTIYF.

The table lists this clone with many counts. The read gets to within 3 residues of the CDR3 end, and the germline J gene fills in the rest. The rearrangement links TRBV13 to TRBJ1-5; perhaps TRBD1 as D (5 bases). Deletions cut 5 bases from V and 1 base from J, with 15 bases between. Germline V gene data show CDR1 as PRHDT and CDR2 as FYEKMQ (reference sequence). The CDR3 is 16 residues long. The CDR3 reads CASSRRTSSSNQPQHF. CDR3 bases read: TGTGCCAGCAGCCGCCGGACAAGTTCCAGCAATCAGCCC.

This clone occurred many times. CDR3 DNA (partial): TGTGCCAGCAGTGACAGGGTGGACTATGGC. It specifies CASSDRVDYG. The entire CDR3 reads CASSDRVDYGYTF. The V gene is TRBV6-1, the J gene TRBJ1-2; D is possibly TRBD1 (5 bases). Read sequence stops 3 residues before the CDR3 end, and the germline J gene provides the missing end. CDR3 length: 13 amino acids. CDR1 is MNHNS, CDR2 SASEGT, per germline. Between the trimmed V and J ends, which lost 3 bases and 3 bases, there was a span of 8 bases.

This clone was seen many times. The CDR3 end falls 3 residues outside the read, so it is completed with the germline J gene. This chain links TRBV5-1 with TRBJ2-7, with D possibly TRBD1 on 6 matching bases. V lost 4 bases to trimming and J lost 0 bases, with 11 bases between them. Germline V gene data show CDR1 as SGHRS and CDR2 as YFSETQ. The CDR3 has 14 amino acids. This CDR3 is CASSPQGPSYEQYF. Partial CDR3 DNA: TGCGCCAGCAGCCCACAGGGTCCCTCCTACGAG.

This clone was found many times. Read coverage stops 3 residues before the CDR3 terminus; the germline J gene supplies the remainder. V usage is TRBV19 and J usage is TRBJ1-4, with no clear D. V lost 6 bases and J lost 0, with 11 bases in between. The germline V gene has CDR1 LNHDA and CDR2 SQIVND (reference sequence). The length of the CDR3 is 15 residues. The CDR3 is CASRPSGTTNEKLFF. The CDR3 bases that were read are TGTGCCAGTAGACCCTCGGGGACAACTAATGAAAAA.

This clone was counted only a few times. The observed sequence ends 3 residues before the CDR3 terminus, with the missing tail filled in from the germline J gene. The chain uses TRBV2 and TRBJ2-4, with TRBD1 as a possible D gene (6 bases). The CDR3 runs 11 residues. CDR1 is SNHLY, CDR2 FYNNEI, per germline. The part of the CDR3 DNA that was read is TGTGCCAGCAGGACCCAGGGGTTT. Translation: CASRTQGF. The entire CDR3 sequence reads CASRTQGFQYF. Variable domain in full (rest from reference TRBV2 and TRBJ2-4): EPEVTQTPSHQVTQMGQEVILRCVPISNHLYFYWYRQILGQKVEFLVSFYNNEISEKSEIFDDQFSVERPDGSNFTLKIRSTKLEDSAMYFCASRTQGFQYFGAGTRLSVL.

The sequenced part of the CDR3 DNA is TGTGCCAGTAGTCGGGATAGCGGGGGAAGCTCCTACAATGAG. The encoded protein is CASSRDSGGSSYNE. The whole CDR3 region reads CASSRDSGGSSYNEQFF. The chain employs TRBV19 and TRBJ2-1; 9 positions match TRBD2. The CDR3 end is not reached by the read, which stops 3 residues before it; the germline J gene fills it in. J gave up 0 bases and V 5 bases, and 8 bases lay outside the gene matches. Per the germline V gene, CDR1 is LNHDA and CDR2 is SQIVND (reference sequence). This CDR3 is built from 17 residues.

At least ten counts were recorded for this clone. The observed sequence ends 3 residues before the CDR3 terminus, with the missing tail filled in from the germline J gene. V is TRBV19 and J is TRBJ2-2; TRBD1 might be the D (6 bases). V lost 5 bases, J lost 3 bases, and 10 bases lay in between. Looked up from germline, CDR1 is LNHDA and CDR2 is SQIVND (reference sequence). CDR3 length equals 14 residues. CDR3 sequence reads: CASSSGQHTGELFF. CDR3 DNA, as far as it was read: TGTGCCAGTAGTTCGGGACAACACACCGGGGAG. The full variable domain, with the rest looked up from reference TRBV19 and TRBJ2-2, is DGGITQSPKYLFRKEGQNVTLSCEQNLNHDAMYWYRQDPGQGLRLIYYSQIVNDFQKGDIAEGYSVSREKKESFPLTVTSAQKNPTAFYLCASSSGQHTGELFFGEGSRLTVL.

This clone was seen ten or more times. The CDR3 extends 3 residues past the end of the read, so its final part is completed from the germline J gene. This chain connects TRBV19 to TRBJ1-4; no definite D call. Germline V gives CDR1 LNHDA, CDR2 SQIVND (reference sequence). The CDR3 has 14 residues. Trimming shortened V by 6 bases and J by 4 bases, and 12 bases separated the two germline ends. The CDR3 is CASRGGRVNEKLFF. CDR3 DNA, as far as it was read: TGTGCCAGTAGAGGTGGGCGAGTTAATGAAAAA.

This clone was seen repeatedly, ten times or more. The read terminates 3 residues ahead of where the CDR3 ends, so the germline J gene completes it. This chain links TRBV7-8 with TRBJ2-7; D remains ambiguous. There are 14 residues in the CDR3. V shed 5 bases and J shed 0 bases, with 11 bases lying between them. Germline V gene lookup returns CDR1 SGHVS and CDR2 FQNEAQ. CDR3 residues: CASSRETRSYEQYF. The CDR3 DNA, read in part, is TGTGCCAGCAGCAGAGAGACACGCTCCTACGAG.

This clone was observed at least ten times. From the germline J gene comes the end of the CDR3, since the read stops 3 residues before it. V gene TRBV19 combines with J gene TRBJ2-7; tentative D call: TRBD1 (6 bases). Germline loops: CDR1 LNHDA, CDR2 SQIVND (reference sequence). This CDR3 has 14 amino acids. Trimming pared 4 bases from V and 3 bases from J, leaving 13 bases between. CDR3 bases read: TGTGCCAGTAGTACCCCAGGGGCTATCTACGAG. Translated, it gives CASSTPGAIYE. From start to end, the CDR3 is CASSTPGAIYEQYF.

This clone has only a few counts. The read ends 3 residues before the CDR3 terminus; that terminus is restored from the germline J gene. J is TRBJ2-7 and V is TRBV29-1; weak D call: TRBD2 (5 bases). Germline CDR1 is SQVTM and CDR2 is ANQGSEA. The CDR3 is 12 residues long. V was cut by 6 bases and J by 4 bases, with 13 bases left in between. CDR3 DNA, as far as it was read: TGCAGCGTCCTCACAGCGGATTACGAG. Encoded protein: CSVLTADYE. The entire CDR3 is CSVLTADYEQYF.

Regarding this clone: With the read ending 3 residues before the CDR3 end, the germline J gene is used to fill in that end. V is TRBV18 and J is TRBJ1-5; TRBD1 matches at 7 bases. Trimming cost V 3 bases and J 4 bases; bases outside gene matches: 3. The CDR3 extends over 14 amino acids. Germline V lookup: CDR1 KGHSH, CDR2 LQKENI. CDR3 DNA, as far as it was read: TGTGCCAGCTCACCTACAGGGGAGAATCAGCCC. It translates to CASSPTGENQP. The whole CDR3 protein is CASSPTGENQPQHF. The full variable domain, rest sourced from reference TRBV18 and TRBJ1-5, is NAGVMQNPRHLVRRRGQEARLRCSPMKGHSHVYWYRQLPEEGLKFMVYLQKENIIDESGMPKERFSAEFPKEGPSILRIQQVVRGDSAAYFCASSPTGENQPQHFGDGTRLSIL.

This clone was recorded at least ten times. Coverage ceases 3 residues before the CDR3 finishes, and the germline J gene fills in the end. This sequence joins TRBV6-1 and TRBJ1-1, with D possibly being TRBD1 (6 bases). The CDR3 is made up of 15 amino acids. V lost 3 bases and J 0 bases, leaving 11 bases between the germline ends. Germline CDR1 is MNHNS and CDR2 is SASEGT. The DNA read from the CDR3 is TGTGCCAGCAGTGACCGGGACAAACTGAACACTGAA. Translated, it gives CASSDRDKLNTE. The complete CDR3 protein is CASSDRDKLNTEAFF.

There are many counts of this clone. The sequenced fragment ends 3 residues before the CDR3 boundary, so the rest is inferred from the germline J gene. The chain links TRBV30 to TRBJ1-3; maybe TRBD1 (5 bases). Trimming removed 0 bases at V and 0 bases at J, with 12 bases between. Germline V gives CDR1 GTSNPN, CDR2 SVGIG (reference sequence). CDR3 length equals 16 residues. This CDR3 is CAWSVAGRSSGNTIYF. The part of the CDR3 DNA that was read is TGTGCCTGGAGTGTGGCAGGGCGAAGCTCTGGAAACACC.

Partial CDR3 DNA: TGCGCCAGCAGCTTGGCAGGGTCTGGAACAGAGACC. Its translation is CASSLAGSGTET. The CDR3, in full, reads CASSLAGSGTETQYF. The chain carries TRBV5-1 and TRBJ2-5, with D perhaps TRBD1 (5 bases). Sequencing ends 3 residues short of the CDR3 end; the germline J gene provides the rest. Per germline, CDR1 SGHRS and CDR2 YFSETQ. The CDR3 runs 15 residues. V lost 0 bases and J 4 bases, leaving 13 bases between the germline ends.

This clone was picked up many times. The sequence runs out 3 residues before the end of the CDR3; the remainder is reconstructed from the germline J gene. This chain joins TRBV18 and TRBJ1-1; TRBD1 aligns across 7 bases. CDR1 is KGHSH and CDR2 is LQKENI in the germline V gene. This CDR3 spans 13 amino acids. With V trimmed by 4 bases and J by 6 bases, 5 bases remained unmatched. The covered CDR3 bases are TGTGCCAGCTCACTACAGGGGTGGGCTGAA. Translation gives CASSLQGWAE. The whole CDR3 region reads CASSLQGWAEAFF.

As concerns this clone: The CDR3 extends 3 residues past the end of the read, so its final part is completed from the germline J gene. The J gene is TRBJ2-1, the V gene TRBV20-1; 7 nucleotides line up with TRBD1. V lost 6 bases to trimming and J lost 9 bases; unmatched junction nucleotides: 11. Germline V gene data show CDR1 as DFQATT and CDR2 as SNEGSKA (reference sequence). The CDR3 has 13 amino acids. CDR3 region: CSARRQGWGEQFF. The CDR3 bases that were read are TGCAGTGCGCGGAGACAGGGATGGGGTGAG.

This clone was counted between two and nine times. The CDR3 extends 3 residues past the end of the read, so its final part is completed from the germline J gene. The chain links TRBV30 to TRBJ1-1; TRBD1 matches at 8 bases. CDR3 length: 12 residues. J lost 0 bases, V lost 8 bases, and 2 bases had no gene match. Germline values: CDR1 GTSNPN, CDR2 SVGIG (reference sequence). The CDR3: CAGQGMNTEAFF. Partial CDR3 DNA: TGTGCCGGACAGGGCATGAACACTGAA.